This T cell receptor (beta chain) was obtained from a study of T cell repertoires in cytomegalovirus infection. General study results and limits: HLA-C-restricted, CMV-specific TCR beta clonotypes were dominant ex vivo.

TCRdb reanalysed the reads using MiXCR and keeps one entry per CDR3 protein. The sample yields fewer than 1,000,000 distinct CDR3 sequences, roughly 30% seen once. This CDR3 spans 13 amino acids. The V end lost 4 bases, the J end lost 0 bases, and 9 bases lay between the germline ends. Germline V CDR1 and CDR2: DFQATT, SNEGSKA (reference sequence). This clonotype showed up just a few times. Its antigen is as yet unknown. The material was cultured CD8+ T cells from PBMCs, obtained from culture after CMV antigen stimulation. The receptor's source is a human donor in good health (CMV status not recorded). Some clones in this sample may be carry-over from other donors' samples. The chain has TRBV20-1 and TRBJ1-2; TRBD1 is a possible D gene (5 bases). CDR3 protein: CSATGYTNYGYTF. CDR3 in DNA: TGCAGTGCTACAGGGTACACTAACTATGGCTACACCTTC.